The 10 T cell receptor beta chains in this list originate from one sample, sequenced in a study of beta chain features in type 1 diabetes. Regarding the study as a whole: Shorter TCRB CDR3s, moderately but significantly so, marked every one of the four CD4+ subsets in Type 1 diabetes patients.

Their antigens are not known. Expressed TCRB transcripts were sequenced, since all the RNA that had been isolated was reverse transcribed. Some clones are missing from TCRdb's copy, which holds only in-frame ones; the method was immunoSEQ multiplex PCR. The sample lists around 280,000 clones, approximately 16% occurring once. Sequencing used naive CD4+ T cells from blood. These receptors originate from a man aged 18 to 35 with type 1 diabetes.

This clone occurred a few times. The V gene is TRBV6-1, the J gene TRBJ2-5, with 8 bases matching TRBD2. Germline loops: CDR1 MNHNS, CDR2 SASEGT. V dropped 0 bases and J dropped 5; count of bases not matched to a gene: 5. This CDR3 region has 15 residues. Here the CDR3 DNA reads TGTGCCAGCAGTGAAGCGGGCTCGGGGGGGGAGACCCAGTACTTC. Protein sequence: CASSEAGSGGETQYF.

V usage is TRBV15 and J usage is TRBJ1-2; D is uncertain. The CDR3 contains 15 residues. Per the germline V gene, CDR1 is LNHNV and CDR2 is YYDKDF (reference sequence). The V and J ends lost 5 bases and 8 bases respectively, with 21 bases between them. The CDR3 spells CATSPPNPTAGGYTF. As DNA, the CDR3 is TGTGCCACCAGCCCCCCTAACCCAACGGCGGGGGGCTACACCTTC.

In this sample, this clone turned up a few times. The chain recombines TRBV28 with TRBJ2-7; 12 bases fit TRBD2. Germline V gene lookup returns CDR1 MDHEN and CDR2 SYDVKM. Trimming cost V 0 bases and J 6 bases; bases outside gene matches: 6. The CDR3 sequence is 16 residues long. The CDR3 DNA is TGTGCCAGCAGTTTATGGGCTAGCGGGGGGGCTATCGAGCAGTACTTC. Its protein product is CASSLWASGGAIEQYF.

This clone was observed a handful of times. This chain joins TRBV28 and TRBJ1-2; 8 bases map to TRBD1. Trimming at V came to 2 bases and at J to 8 bases, leaving 16 bases not matched to a gene. Germline V gene data show CDR1 as MDHEN and CDR2 as SYDVKM. The CDR3 totals 17 residues. The CDR3 DNA is TGTGCCAGCAGTTTAGATGCCAGGGGGCGCGGCAAGTCGGGCTACACCTTC. Translation gives CASSLDARGRGKSGYTF.

J is TRBJ2-5 and V is TRBV11-2; possible D gene TRBD2, 7 bases. The CDR3 is made up of 16 amino acids. V was shortened by 2 bases and J by 5 bases, with 18 bases between the two germline ends. The germline V gene has CDR1 SGHAT and CDR2 FQNNGV. CDR3 region: CASSLNHGGPGETQYF. The CDR3 region has the DNA TGTGCCAGCAGCTTAAATCACGGGGGGCCTGGGGAGACCCAGTACTTC.

The chain's CDR3 is CASSVELRGKAFF. Here the CDR3 DNA reads TGTGCCAGCAGCGTAGAACTTAGAGGGAAAGCTTTCTTT. The rearrangement joins TRBV9 to TRBJ1-1; the D is unclear. Trimming removed 0 bases from V and 9 bases from J, with 12 bases in between. CDR1 SGDLS and CDR2 YYNGEE come from the germline V gene. The CDR3 runs 13 residues. The entire variable domain, with the rest obtained from reference TRBV9 and TRBJ1-1, is as follows: DSGVTQTPKHLITATGQRVTLRCSPRSGDLSVYWYQQSLDQGLQFLIQYYNGEERAKGNILERFSAQQFPDLHSELNLSSLELGDSALYFCASSVELRGKAFFGQGTRLTVV.

V is TRBV10-2 and J is TRBJ2-7; 10 bases are a match to TRBD2. With 1 base clipped from V and 4 bases from J, the junction kept 7 bases outside the gene matches. The CDR3 loop spans 16 amino acids. Germline V gene sequence: CDR1 WSHSY, CDR2 SAAADI. DNA for the CDR3: TGCGCCAGCAGTGAGTTCTCTAGCGGGGGCTATTACGAGCAGTACTTC. It specifies CASSEFSSGGYYEQYF.

The rearrangement links TRBV28 to TRBJ2-4, with D possibly being TRBD1 (5 bases). CDR3 length equals 17 residues. Germline V gene sequence: CDR1 MDHEN, CDR2 SYDVKM. V was pared by 6 bases and J by 0 bases, with 18 bases between. Written as DNA, the CDR3 is TGTGCCAGCAGGGGATACAGGCAAACTATAGCCAAAAACATTCAGTACTTC. Translation: CASRGYRQTIAKNIQYF. Full variable domain (remainder filled in from reference TRBV28 and TRBJ2-4): DVKVTQSSRYLVKRTGEKVFLECVQDMDHENMFWYRQDPGLGLRLIYFSYDVKMKEKGDIPEGYSVSREKKERFSLILESASTNQTSMYLCASRGYRQTIAKNIQYFGAGTRLSVL.

This clone was detected a few times. The chain joins TRBV19 to TRBJ1-5; TRBD1 matches at 9 bases. The CDR3 is made up of 15 amino acids. J gave up 3 bases and V 7 bases, and 7 bases lay outside the gene matches. Looked up from germline, CDR1 is LNHDA and CDR2 is SQIVND (reference sequence). The CDR3 loop reads CASTRDRALNQPQHF. The DNA for the CDR3 is TGTGCCAGTACCCGGGACAGGGCCCTCAATCAGCCCCAGCATTTT.

The chain links TRBV11-2 to TRBJ2-7; 7 bases map to TRBD1. This CDR3 is 14 amino acids long. The trim removed 5 bases at V and 5 bases at J, leaving 9 bases unmatched. CDR1 and CDR2 (germline): SGHAT, FQNNGV. CDR3 DNA: TGTGCCAGCAGCCCAAATACAGGGGACCACGAGCAGTACTTC. This gives the protein CASSPNTGDHEQYF. Supplemented by reference TRBV11-2 and TRBJ2-7, the full variable domain reads EAGVAQSPRYKIIEKRQSVAFWCNPISGHATLYWYQQILGQGPKLLIQFQNNGVVDDSQLPKDRFSAERLKGVDSTLKIQPAKLEDSAVYLCASSPNTGDHEQYFGPGTRLTVT.